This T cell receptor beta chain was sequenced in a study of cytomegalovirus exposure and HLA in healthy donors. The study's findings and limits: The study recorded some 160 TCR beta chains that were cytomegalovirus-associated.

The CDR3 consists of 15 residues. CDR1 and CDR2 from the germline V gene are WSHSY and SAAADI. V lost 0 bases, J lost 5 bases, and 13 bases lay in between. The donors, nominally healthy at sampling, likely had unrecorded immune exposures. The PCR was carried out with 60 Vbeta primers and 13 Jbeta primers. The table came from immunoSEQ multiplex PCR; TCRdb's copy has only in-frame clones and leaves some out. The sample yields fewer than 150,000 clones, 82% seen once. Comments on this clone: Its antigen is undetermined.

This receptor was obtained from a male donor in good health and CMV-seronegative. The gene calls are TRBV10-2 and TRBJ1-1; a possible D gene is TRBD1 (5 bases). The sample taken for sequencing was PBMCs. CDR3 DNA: TGCGCCAGCAGTGAGTCACTTTACTCAGGGACTGAAGCTTTCTTT. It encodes CASSESLYSGTEAFF.